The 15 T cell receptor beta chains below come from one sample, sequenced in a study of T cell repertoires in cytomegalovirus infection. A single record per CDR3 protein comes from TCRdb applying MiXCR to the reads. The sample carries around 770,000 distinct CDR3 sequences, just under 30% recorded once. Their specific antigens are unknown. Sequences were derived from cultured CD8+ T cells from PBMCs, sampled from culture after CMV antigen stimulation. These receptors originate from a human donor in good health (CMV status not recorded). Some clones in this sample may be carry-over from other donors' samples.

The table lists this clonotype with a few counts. CDR3 nucleotides: TGTGCCAGCAGTTTCGGACAGCGTGGCTACACCTTC. This codes for CASSFGQRGYTF. The chain couples TRBV6-2 or TRBV6-3 to TRBJ1-2; perhaps TRBD1 as D (6 bases). The germline V gene has CDR1 MNHEY and CDR2 SVGEGT. The germline V and J ends were trimmed by 4 bases and 7 bases, with 10 bases remaining between them. This CDR3 region has 12 residues.

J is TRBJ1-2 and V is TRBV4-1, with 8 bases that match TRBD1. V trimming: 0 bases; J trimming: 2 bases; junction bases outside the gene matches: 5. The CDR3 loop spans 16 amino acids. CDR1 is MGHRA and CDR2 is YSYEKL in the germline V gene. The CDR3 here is CASSQEGQADNYGYTF. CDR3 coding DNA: TGCGCCAGCAGCCAAGAGGGACAGGCAGACAACTATGGCTACACCTTC.

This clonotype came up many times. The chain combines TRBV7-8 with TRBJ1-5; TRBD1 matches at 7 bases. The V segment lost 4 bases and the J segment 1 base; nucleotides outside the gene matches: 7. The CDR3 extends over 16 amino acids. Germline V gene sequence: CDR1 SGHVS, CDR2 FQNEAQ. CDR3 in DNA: TGTGCCAGCAGCTCAAGGGGACAGTTGAGCAATCAGCCCCAGCATTTT. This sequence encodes CASSSRGQLSNQPQHF.

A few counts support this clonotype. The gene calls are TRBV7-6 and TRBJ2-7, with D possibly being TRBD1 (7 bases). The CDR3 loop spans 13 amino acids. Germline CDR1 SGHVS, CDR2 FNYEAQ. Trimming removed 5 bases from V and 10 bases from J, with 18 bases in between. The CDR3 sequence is CASSQGGLLTQYF. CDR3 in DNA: TGTGCCAGCAGCCAGGGGGGTCTCCTTACACAGTACTTC.

The CDR3 is CASSPPAVGLPYEQYF. The CDR3 nucleotides read TGTGCCAGCTCACCACCGGCGGTCGGCCTGCCCTACGAGCAGTACTTC. This sequence joins TRBV18 and TRBJ2-7; D ambiguous. CDR3 length: 16 residues. Trimming pared 0 bases from V and 2 bases from J, leaving 14 bases between. The germline gives CDR1 KGHSH, CDR2 LQKENI.

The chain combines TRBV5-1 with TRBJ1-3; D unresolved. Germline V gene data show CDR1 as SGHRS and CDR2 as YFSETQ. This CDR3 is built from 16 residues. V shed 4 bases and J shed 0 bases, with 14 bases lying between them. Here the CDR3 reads CASSPWVASSGNTIYF. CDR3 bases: TGCGCCAGCAGCCCTTGGGTGGCGAGCTCTGGAAACACCATATATTTT.

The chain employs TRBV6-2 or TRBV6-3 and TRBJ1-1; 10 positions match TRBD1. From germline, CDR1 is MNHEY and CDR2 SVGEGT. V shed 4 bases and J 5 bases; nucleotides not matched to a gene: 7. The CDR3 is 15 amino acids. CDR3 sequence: CASSSTGTGETEAFF. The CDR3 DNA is TGTGCCAGCAGTTCCACCGGGACAGGGGAGACTGAAGCTTTCTTT.

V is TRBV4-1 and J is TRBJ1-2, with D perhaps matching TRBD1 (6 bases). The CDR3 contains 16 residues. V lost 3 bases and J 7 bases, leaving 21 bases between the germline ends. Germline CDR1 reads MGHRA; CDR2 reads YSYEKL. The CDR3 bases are TGCGCCAGCAGCCATTTCCCAAACAGGGTTTCTTCTGGCTACACCTTC. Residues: CASSHFPNRVSSGYTF.

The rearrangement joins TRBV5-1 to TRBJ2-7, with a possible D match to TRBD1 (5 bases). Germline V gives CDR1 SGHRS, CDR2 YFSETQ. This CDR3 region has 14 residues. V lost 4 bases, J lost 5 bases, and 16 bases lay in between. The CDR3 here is CASSIPGLENEQYF. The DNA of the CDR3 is TGCGCCAGCAGCATACCAGGGCTGGAAAACGAGCAGTACTTC. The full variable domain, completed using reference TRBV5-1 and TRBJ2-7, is KAGVTQTPRYLIKTRGQQVTLSCSPISGHRSVSWYQQTPGQGLQFLFEYFSETQRNKGNFPGRFSGRQFSNSRSEMNVSTLELGDSALYLCASSIPGLENEQYFGPGTRLTVT.

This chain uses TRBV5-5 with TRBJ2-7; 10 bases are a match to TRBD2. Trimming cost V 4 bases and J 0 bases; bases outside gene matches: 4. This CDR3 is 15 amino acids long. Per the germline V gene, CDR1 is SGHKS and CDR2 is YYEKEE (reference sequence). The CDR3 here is CASSAGTSDSYEQYV. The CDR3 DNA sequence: TGTGCCAGCAGCGCCGGGACTAGCGACTCCTACGAGCAGTACGTC.

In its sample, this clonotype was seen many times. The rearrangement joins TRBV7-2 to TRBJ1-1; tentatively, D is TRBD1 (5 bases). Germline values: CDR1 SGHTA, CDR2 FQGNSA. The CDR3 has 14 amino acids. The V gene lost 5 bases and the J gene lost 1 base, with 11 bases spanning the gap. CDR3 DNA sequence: TGTGCCAGCAGCGCCACTACAGGGAACACTGAAGCTTTCTTT. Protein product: CASSATTGNTEAFF.

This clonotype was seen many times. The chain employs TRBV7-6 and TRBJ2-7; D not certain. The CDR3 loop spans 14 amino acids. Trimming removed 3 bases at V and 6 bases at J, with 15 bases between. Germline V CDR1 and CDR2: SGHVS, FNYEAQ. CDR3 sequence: CASSFYVPPSEQYF. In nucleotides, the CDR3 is TGTGCCAGCAGCTTTTACGTCCCTCCCTCCGAGCAGTACTTC.

The DNA of the CDR3 is TGTGCCAGTAGTATGAGGGGTAATCAGCCCCAGCATTTT. Translating gives CASSMRGNQPQHF. The V and J genes are TRBV19 and TRBJ1-5, with D possibly matching TRBD1 (5 bases). The CDR3 extends over 13 amino acids. V was trimmed by 3 bases and J by 4 bases, leaving 7 bases between them. Germline V gene sequence: CDR1 LNHDA, CDR2 SQIVND (reference sequence). Filled out from reference TRBV19 and TRBJ1-5, the complete variable domain reads DGGITQSPKYLFRKEGQNVTLSCEQNLNHDAMYWYRQDPGQGLRLIYYSQIVNDFQKGDIAEGYSVSREKKESFPLTVTSAQKNPTAFYLCASSMRGNQPQHFGDGTRLSIL.

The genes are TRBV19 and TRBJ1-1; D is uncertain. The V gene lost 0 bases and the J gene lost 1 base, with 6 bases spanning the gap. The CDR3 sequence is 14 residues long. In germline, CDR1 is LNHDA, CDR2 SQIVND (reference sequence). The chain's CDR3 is CASSIDNPNTEAFF. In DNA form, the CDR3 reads TGTGCCAGTAGTATAGATAACCCGAACACTGAAGCTTTCTTT. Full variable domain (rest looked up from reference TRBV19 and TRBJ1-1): DGGITQSPKYLFRKEGQNVTLSCEQNLNHDAMYWYRQDPGQGLRLIYYSQIVNDFQKGDIAEGYSVSREKKESFPLTVTSAQKNPTAFYLCASSIDNPNTEAFFGQGTRLTVV.

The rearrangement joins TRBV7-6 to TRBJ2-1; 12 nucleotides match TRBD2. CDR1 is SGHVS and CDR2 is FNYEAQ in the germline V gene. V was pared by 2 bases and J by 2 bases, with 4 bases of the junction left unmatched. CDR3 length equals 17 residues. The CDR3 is CASSLSASGGAYNEQFF. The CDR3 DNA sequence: TGTGCCAGCAGCTTAAGTGCTAGCGGGGGGGCCTACAATGAGCAGTTCTTC.